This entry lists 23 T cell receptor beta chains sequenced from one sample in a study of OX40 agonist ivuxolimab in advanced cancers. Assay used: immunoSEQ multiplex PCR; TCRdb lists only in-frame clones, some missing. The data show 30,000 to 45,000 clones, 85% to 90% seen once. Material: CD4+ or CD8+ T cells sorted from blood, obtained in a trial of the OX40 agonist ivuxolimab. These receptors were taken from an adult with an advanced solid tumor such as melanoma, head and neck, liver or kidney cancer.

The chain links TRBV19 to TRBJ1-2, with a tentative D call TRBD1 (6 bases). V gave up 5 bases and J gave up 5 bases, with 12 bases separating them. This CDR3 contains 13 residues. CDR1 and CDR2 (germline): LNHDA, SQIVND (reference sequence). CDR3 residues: CASSVQGGYGYTF. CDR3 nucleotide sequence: TGTGCCAGTAGTGTACAGGGAGGGTATGGCTACACCTTC.

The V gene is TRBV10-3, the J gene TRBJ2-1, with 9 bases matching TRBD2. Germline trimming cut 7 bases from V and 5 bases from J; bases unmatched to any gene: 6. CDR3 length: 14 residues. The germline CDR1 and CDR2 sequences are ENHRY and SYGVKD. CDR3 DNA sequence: TGTGCCATCAAAAGGGCTAGCGGGGACAATGAGCAGTTCTTC. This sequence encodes CAIKRASGDNEQFF.

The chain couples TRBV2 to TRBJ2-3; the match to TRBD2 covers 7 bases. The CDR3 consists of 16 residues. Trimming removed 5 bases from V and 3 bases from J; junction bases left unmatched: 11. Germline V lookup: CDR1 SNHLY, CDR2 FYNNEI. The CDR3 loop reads CASSTGLRGVTDTQYF. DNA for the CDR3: TGTGCCAGCAGTACTGGACTCCGGGGGGTAACAGATACGCAGTATTTT.

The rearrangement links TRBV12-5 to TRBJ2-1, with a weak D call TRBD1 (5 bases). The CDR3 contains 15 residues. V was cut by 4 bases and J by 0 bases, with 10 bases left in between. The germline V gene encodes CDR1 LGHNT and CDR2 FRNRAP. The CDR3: CASGSQGGSYNEQFF. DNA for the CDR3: TGTGCTAGTGGTTCCCAGGGCGGCTCCTACAATGAGCAGTTCTTC.

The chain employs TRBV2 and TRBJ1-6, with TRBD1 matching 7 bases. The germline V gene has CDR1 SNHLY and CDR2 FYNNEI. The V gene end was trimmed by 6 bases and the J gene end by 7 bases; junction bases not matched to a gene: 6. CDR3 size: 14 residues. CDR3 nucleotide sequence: TGTGCCAGCAGGCACGGGACAGTAAATTCACCCCTCCACTTT. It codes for CASRHGTVNSPLHF.

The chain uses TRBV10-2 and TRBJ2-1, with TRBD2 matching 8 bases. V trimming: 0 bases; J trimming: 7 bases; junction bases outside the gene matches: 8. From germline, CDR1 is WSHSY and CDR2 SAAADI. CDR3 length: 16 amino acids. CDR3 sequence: CASSESMAGGWNEQFF. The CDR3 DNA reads TGCGCCAGCAGTGAGTCGATGGCGGGAGGTTGGAATGAGCAGTTCTTC.

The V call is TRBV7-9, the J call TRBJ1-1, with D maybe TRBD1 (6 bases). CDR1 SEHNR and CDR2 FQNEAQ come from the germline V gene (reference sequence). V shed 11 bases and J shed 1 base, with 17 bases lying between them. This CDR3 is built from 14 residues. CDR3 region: CAVPRGQTNTEAFF. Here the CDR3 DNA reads TGTGCCGTCCCCCGGGGACAAACGAACACTGAAGCTTTCTTT.

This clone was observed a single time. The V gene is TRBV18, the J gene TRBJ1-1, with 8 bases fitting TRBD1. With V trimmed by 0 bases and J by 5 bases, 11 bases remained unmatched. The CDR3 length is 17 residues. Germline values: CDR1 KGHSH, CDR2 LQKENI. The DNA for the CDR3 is TGTGCCAGCTCACCACCGGCCCAGGGGGCTTACGGAACTGAAGCTTTCTTT. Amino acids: CASSPPAQGAYGTEAFF. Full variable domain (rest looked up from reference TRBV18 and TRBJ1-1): NAGVMQNPRHLVRRRGQEARLRCSPMKGHSHVYWYRQLPEEGLKFMVYLQKENIIDESGMPKERFSAEFPKEGPSILRIQQVVRGDSAAYFCASSPPAQGAYGTEAFFGQGTRLTVV.

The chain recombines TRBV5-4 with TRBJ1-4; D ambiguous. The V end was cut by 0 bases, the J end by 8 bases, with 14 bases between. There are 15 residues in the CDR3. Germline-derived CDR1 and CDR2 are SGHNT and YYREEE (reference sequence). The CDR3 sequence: CASSLAGDLGEKLFF. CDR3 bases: TGTGCCAGCAGCTTGGCGGGTGACCTAGGGGAAAAACTGTTTTTT. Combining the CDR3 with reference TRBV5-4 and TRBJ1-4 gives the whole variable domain ETGVTQSPTHLIKTRGQQVTLRCSSQSGHNTVSWYQQALGQGPQFIFQYYREEENGRGNFPPRFSGLQFPNYSSELNVNALELDDSALYLCASSLAGDLGEKLFFGSGTQLSVL.

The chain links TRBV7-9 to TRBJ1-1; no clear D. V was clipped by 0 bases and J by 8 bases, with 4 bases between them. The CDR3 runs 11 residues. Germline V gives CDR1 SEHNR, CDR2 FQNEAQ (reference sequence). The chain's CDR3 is CASSLAGEAFF. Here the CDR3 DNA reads TGTGCCAGCAGCTTAGCAGGGGAAGCTTTCTTT.

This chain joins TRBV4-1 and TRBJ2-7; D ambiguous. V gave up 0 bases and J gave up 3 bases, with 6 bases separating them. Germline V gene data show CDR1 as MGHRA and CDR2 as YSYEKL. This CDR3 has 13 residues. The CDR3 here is CASSQEEGYEQYF. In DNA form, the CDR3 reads TGCGCCAGCAGCCAAGAAGAAGGCTACGAGCAGTACTTC.

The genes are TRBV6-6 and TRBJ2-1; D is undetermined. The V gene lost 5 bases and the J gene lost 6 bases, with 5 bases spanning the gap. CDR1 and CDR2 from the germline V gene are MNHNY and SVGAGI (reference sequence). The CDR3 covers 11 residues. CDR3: CASSQINEQFF. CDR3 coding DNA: TGTGCCAGCAGTCAGATCAATGAGCAGTTCTTC.

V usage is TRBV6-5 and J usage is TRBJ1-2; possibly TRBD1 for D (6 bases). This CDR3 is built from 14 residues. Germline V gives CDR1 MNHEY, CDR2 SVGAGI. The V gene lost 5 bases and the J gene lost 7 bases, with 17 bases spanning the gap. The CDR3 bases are TGTGCCAGCAGTCCACAGGGATACGAATTTGGCTACACCTTC. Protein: CASSPQGYEFGYTF.

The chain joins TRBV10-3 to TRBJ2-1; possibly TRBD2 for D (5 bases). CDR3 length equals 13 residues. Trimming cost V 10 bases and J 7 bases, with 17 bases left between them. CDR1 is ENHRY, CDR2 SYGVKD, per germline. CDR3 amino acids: CATVEEVTNEQFF. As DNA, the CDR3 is TGTGCCACCGTGGAGGAGGTCACGAATGAGCAGTTCTTC.

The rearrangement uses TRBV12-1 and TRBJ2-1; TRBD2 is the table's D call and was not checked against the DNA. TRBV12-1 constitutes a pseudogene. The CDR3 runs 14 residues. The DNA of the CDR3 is TGTGCCAGCAGCAACACTAGCGGCAACAATGAGCAGTTCTTC. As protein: CASSNTSGNNEQFF.

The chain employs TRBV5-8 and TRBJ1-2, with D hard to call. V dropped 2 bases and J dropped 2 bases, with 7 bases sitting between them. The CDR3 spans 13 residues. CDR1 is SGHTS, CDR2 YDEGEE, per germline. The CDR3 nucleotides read TGTGCCAGCAGCTTTGGGCCGAACTATGGCTACACCTTC. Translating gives CASSFGPNYGYTF.

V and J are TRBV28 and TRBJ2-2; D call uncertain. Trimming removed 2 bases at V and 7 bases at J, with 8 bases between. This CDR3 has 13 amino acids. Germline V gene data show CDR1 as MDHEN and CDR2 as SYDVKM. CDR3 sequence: CASSLGASGELFF. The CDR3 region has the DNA TGTGCCAGCAGTTTAGGAGCGAGCGGGGAGCTGTTTTTT.

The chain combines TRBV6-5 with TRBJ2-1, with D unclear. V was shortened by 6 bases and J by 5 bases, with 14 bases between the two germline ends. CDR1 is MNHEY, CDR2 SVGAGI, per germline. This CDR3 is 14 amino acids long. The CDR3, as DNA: TGTGCCAGCAGGCTGGTGGGTCGTAACAATGAGCAGTTCTTC. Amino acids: CASRLVGRNNEQFF.

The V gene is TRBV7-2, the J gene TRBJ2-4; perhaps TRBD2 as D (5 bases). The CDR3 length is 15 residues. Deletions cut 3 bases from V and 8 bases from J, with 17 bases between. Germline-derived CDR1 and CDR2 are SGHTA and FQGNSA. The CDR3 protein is CASSLSRLDGDIQYF. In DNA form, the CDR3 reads TGTGCCAGCAGCTTGAGCCGGCTAGACGGGGACATTCAGTACTTC.

CDR3 coding DNA: TGTGCCAGCAGCCCGAGCACAGATACGCAGTATTTT. Its translation is CASSPSTDTQYF. The V call is TRBV9, the J call TRBJ2-3, with D unresolved. The V gene's germline CDR1 is SGDLS and CDR2 YYNGEE. There are 12 residues in the CDR3. Trimming removed 4 bases from V and 0 bases from J, with 3 bases in between.

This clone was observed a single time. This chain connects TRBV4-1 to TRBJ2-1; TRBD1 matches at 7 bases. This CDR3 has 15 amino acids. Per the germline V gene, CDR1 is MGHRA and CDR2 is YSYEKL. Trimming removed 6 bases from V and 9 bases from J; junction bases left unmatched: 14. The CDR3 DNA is TGCGCCAGCAGTCCGACAGGGATTTCTAGCTCTGAGCAGTTCTTC. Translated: CASSPTGISSSEQFF.

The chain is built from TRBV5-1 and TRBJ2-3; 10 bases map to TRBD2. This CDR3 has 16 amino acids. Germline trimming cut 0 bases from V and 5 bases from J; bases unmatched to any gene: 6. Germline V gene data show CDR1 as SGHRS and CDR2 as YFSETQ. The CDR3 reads CASSLGTSGRGDTQYF. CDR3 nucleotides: TGCGCCAGCAGCTTGGGGACTAGCGGAAGAGGAGATACGCAGTATTTT.

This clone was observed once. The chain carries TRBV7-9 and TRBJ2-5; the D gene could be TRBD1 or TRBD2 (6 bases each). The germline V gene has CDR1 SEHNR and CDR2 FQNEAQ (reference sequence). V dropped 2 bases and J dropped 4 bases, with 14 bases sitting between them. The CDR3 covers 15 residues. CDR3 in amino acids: CASSLWPEGGETQYF. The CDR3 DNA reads TGTGCCAGCAGCTTATGGCCGGAGGGGGGAGAGACCCAGTACTTC.